Detailed here is one T cell receptor (beta chain). This sample is drawn from a study of blood T cell repertoires in COVID-19. Authors' analysis steps: From reference gene primer amplification, estimates of nucleated cell counts were derived. The assay was immunoSEQ multiplex PCR, and TCRdb's table has in-frame clones only and misses some. From that table come the V and J calls and clone size; the DNA was used to work out D and trimming. This table holds roughly 40,000 clones, 70% to 85% found once. The CDR3 sequence is 14 residues long. CDR1 and CDR2 from the germline V gene are LGHNA and YNFKEQ. Trimming removed 0 bases at V and 2 bases at J, with 8 bases between.

Sequenced: peripheral blood. The chain joins TRBV4-2 to TRBJ2-7, with D tentatively TRBD2 (6 bases). The source is a human donor with acute or convalescent COVID-19. The donor label of this sample is uncertain. The CDR3 sequence is CASSQDREPYEQYF. DNA for the CDR3: TGTGCCAGCAGCCAAGACCGGGAGCCCTACGAGCAGTACTTC.